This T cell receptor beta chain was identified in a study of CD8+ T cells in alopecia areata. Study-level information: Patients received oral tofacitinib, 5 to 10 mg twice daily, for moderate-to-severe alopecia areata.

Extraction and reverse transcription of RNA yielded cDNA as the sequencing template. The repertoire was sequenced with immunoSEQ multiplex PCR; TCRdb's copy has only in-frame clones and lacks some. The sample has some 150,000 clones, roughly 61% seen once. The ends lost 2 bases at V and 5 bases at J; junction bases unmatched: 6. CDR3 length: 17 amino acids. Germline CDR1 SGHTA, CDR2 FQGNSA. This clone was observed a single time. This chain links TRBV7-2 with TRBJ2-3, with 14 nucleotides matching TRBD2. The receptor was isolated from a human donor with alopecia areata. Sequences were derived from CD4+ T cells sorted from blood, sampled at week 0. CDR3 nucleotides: TGTGCCAGCAGCTTAAAGGGACTAGCGGGGGTTCGAGATACGCAGTATTTT. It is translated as CASSLKGLAGVRDTQYF.